Sequencing of this T cell receptor (beta chain) was carried out in a study of blood T cell repertoires in COVID-19. As for the study in general: Acute and convalescent COVID-19 samples came from the United States, Italy and Spain. The cDNA or gDNA used as material had been derived from T cells, B-cell-depleted T cells, or PBMCs.

The authors' processing: Cell counts per sample came from amplifying reference gene primers. Data came from immunoSEQ multiplex PCR; TCRdb stores just in-frame clones and leaves some out. D and trimming come from the DNA, and the V and J calls and clone size come from that table. The table includes 250,000 to 350,000 clones, just under 90% detected once. V was trimmed by 2 bases and J by 3 bases, leaving 13 bases between them. Germline V CDR1 and CDR2: KGHDR, SFDVKD. The CDR3 has 15 amino acids. The chain joins TRBV24-1 to TRBJ2-7, with D possibly matching TRBD1 (6 bases). The origin of this receptor is a woman aged 45-65 years with COVID-19, enrolled during active disease. The sequenced sample consisted of peripheral blood. CDR3 protein: CATSDSRTAIYEQYF. CDR3 coding DNA: TGTGCCACCAGTGATTCTCGGACAGCGATCTACGAGCAGTACTTC.